These 30 T cell receptor beta chains came from one sample sequenced in a study of tumor-infiltrating lymphocytes in primary liver carcinoma. Without any cell sorting, roughly 17-31 mg of bulk tissue yielded co-extracted RNA and DNA. With a constant-region primer, TCR beta cDNA was made from approximately 520 ng of total RNA. Library construction for TCR beta comprised three nested multiplex PCR rounds performed with slightly modified ARM-PCR. With TRBV1-TRBV30 forward primers and a C-beta reverse primer, the first two PCR rounds were run for approximately 10 cycles each. TCRdb reprocessed the multiplex PCR reads via MiXCR and lists one record per CDR3 protein. The data contain tens of thousands of distinct CDR3 sequences, approximately 82% of them seen just once; the ten biggest clones take up around 41%. Sequencing used tumor-adjacent normal liver tissue. The receptors were sampled from a woman younger than 45 with primary liver carcinoma and hepatitis B virus infection.

V is TRBV10-2 and J is TRBJ2-7, with no clear D. Germline V gives CDR1 WSHSY, CDR2 SAAADI. This CDR3 is built from 14 residues. Trimming removed 7 bases at V and 3 bases at J, with 16 bases between. CDR3 DNA: TGCGCCAGCAATGCGAGCAGGAGTAACTACGAGCAGTACTTC. It is translated as CASNASRSNYEQYF.

As to this clonotype: Because it lacks the conserved phenylalanine or tryptophan at the end, this CDR3 is likely a read error. The chain has TRBV11-1 and TRBJ1-1; TRBD1 is a possible D gene (5 bases). CDR1 and CDR2 from the germline V gene are SGHAT and FQDESV (reference sequence). This CDR3 spans 14 amino acids. CDR3 in amino acids: CGSIFGQGYTEAFL. DNA of the CDR3: TGTGGCAGCATCTTCGGGCAGGGCTACACTGAAGCTTTCCTT.

Concerning this clonotype: Because it lacks the conserved phenylalanine or tryptophan at the end, this CDR3 is likely a read error. This sequence joins TRBV11-2 and TRBJ2-7; D might be TRBD1 (6 bases). CDR3 length: 17 residues. Germline CDR1 is SGHAT and CDR2 is FQNNGV. Deletions cut 5 bases from V and 0 bases from J, with 20 bases between. CDR3 in amino acids: CASSLYTGAGASYEQYS. The CDR3 region has the DNA TGTGCCAGCAGCCTCTATACCGGGGCAGGGGCCTCCTACGAGCAGTACTCC.

By sample share, this clonotype is medium-sized. This chain joins TRBV11-2 and TRBJ2-1, with 11 bases fitting TRBD1. The junction had 6 bases not matched to a gene; V was cut back by 4 bases and J by 4 bases. CDR1 and CDR2 from the germline V gene are SGHAT and FQNNGV. The CDR3 length is 16 residues. In DNA, the CDR3 is TGTGCCAGCAGCTGGGCCGGGACAGGGGGATACAATGAGCAGTTCTTC. Amino acids: CASSWAGTGGYNEQFF.

V gene TRBV4-3 combines with J gene TRBJ2-3, with D perhaps matching TRBD1 (5 bases). The CDR3 is 15 amino acids. Per the germline V gene, CDR1 is LGHNA and CDR2 is YSLEER. V lost 6 bases and J 4 bases, leaving 17 bases between the germline ends. The CDR3 coding sequence is TGCGCCAGCAGTGCCCGTGGACATGGGCCAGATACGCAGTATTTT. Translating it yields CASSARGHGPDTQYF.

This sequence joins TRBV13 and TRBJ2-1, with D uncertain. The V and J ends lost 9 bases and 13 bases respectively, with 22 bases between them. This CDR3 has 13 residues. The V gene's germline CDR1 is PRHDT and CDR2 FYEKMQ (reference sequence). In DNA, the CDR3 is TGTGCCAGTATCTTAGGTCCCCCTGCCCTTCAGTTCTTC. Protein sequence: CASILGPPALQFF.

This clonotype was counted between two and nine times. A read error may produce the germline difference seen at one junction end. The chain uses TRBV6-2 or TRBV6-3 and TRBJ1-5; D remains ambiguous. From germline, CDR1 is MNHEY and CDR2 SVGEGT. This CDR3 has 13 residues. CDR3 sequence reads: CASSYRDNQSQHF. The CDR3 DNA follows: TGTGCTAGCAGTTATCGGGATAATCAGTCCCAGCATTTT.

In its sample, this clonotype was seen a few times. This sequence joins TRBV28 and TRBJ2-1, with D perhaps matching TRBD1 (7 bases). The V and J ends lost 7 bases and 4 bases respectively, with 26 bases between them. The V gene's germline CDR1 is MDHEN and CDR2 SYDVKM. This CDR3 has 18 amino acids. CDR3 amino acids: CASKIQGRRLRTYNEQFF. The CDR3 nucleotides are TGTGCCAGCAAGATACAGGGGAGGAGGCTCCGAACTTACAATGAGCAGTTCTTC.

V and J are TRBV6-6 and TRBJ2-7; 8 bases are shared with TRBD1. The CDR3 runs to 14 residues. Germline lookup yields CDR1 MNHNY and CDR2 SVGAGI (reference sequence). With 7 bases clipped from V and 13 bases from J, the junction kept 18 bases outside the gene matches. The CDR3 is CASTGQGSSYGQYF. The CDR3 region has the DNA TGTGCCAGCACTGGACAGGGAAGCTCCTACGGGCAATACTTC.

Worth noting for this clonotype: At one end, the junction sequence differs from germline, possibly due to a read error. This chain links TRBV6-6 with TRBJ2-1; no definite D call. This CDR3 spans 12 amino acids. The V gene's germline CDR1 is MNHNY and CDR2 SVGAGI (reference sequence). For the CDR3, the DNA is TGTGCCAGCATTTACGAAGCCAATGAGCAGTTTTTC. It encodes CASIYEANEQFF.

Notes on this clonotype: At one end, the junction sequence differs from germline, possibly due to a read error. The chain has TRBV6-5 and TRBJ1-6; D uncertain. Germline V CDR1 and CDR2: MNHEY, SVGAGI. The CDR3 length is 16 residues. This CDR3 is CTSSQQSAIYNSPLHF. In nucleotides, the CDR3 is TGTACCAGCAGTCAACAGTCTGCCATATATAATTCACCCCTCCATTTT.

On this clonotype: At one boundary the junction diverges from the germline segment, which might be a read error. The chain couples TRBV7-9 to TRBJ2-7; 7 bases agree with TRBD2. CDR1 and CDR2 (germline): SEHNR, FQNEAQ (reference sequence). The CDR3 sequence is 14 residues long. CDR3 sequence (DNA): TGTGCCAGAAGCTCGGGAGGCCTCTCCTACAAGCAATACTTC. This encodes CARSSGGLSYKQYF.

As concerns this clonotype: The junction shows a germline mismatch at one end, possibly a read error. The rearrangement joins TRBV10-3 to TRBJ2-5, with 7 bases fitting TRBD2. CDR1 is ENHRY and CDR2 is SYGVKD in the germline V gene. The CDR3 has 11 residues. The CDR3 region is CAISRGETRYF. The DNA of the CDR3 is TGTGCCATCAGTCGGGGGGAGACCCGGTACTTC.

Worth noting for this clonotype: Lacking the conserved final phenylalanine or tryptophan, this CDR3 likely reflects a read error. The rearrangement links TRBV11-2 to TRBJ2-5; 9 bases fit TRBD1. There are 16 residues in the CDR3. The germline gives CDR1 SGHAT, CDR2 FQNNGV. Here the CDR3 reads CANSPRTGGAKETQYL. CDR3 bases: TGTGCCAACAGCCCAAGAACAGGGGGCGCGAAAGAGACCCAGTACTTA.

On this clonotype: A much more abundant neighbour one base away suggests this may be a read error. Written as DNA, the CDR3 is TGCGCCAGCAGCTTGGGGACAGGGGAACACAATGAGCAGTTCTTC. This sequence encodes CASSLGTGEHNEQFF. V usage is TRBV5-1 and J usage is TRBJ2-1; the match to TRBD1 covers 9 bases. Germline V gives CDR1 SGHRS, CDR2 YFSETQ. V was clipped by 0 bases and J by 5 bases; unmatched bases: 3. There are 15 residues in the CDR3.

This clonotype has ten or more counts. J is TRBJ2-1 and V is TRBV7-9; 10 positions agree with TRBD1. The V gene end was trimmed by 4 bases and the J gene end by 6 bases; junction bases not matched to a gene: 9. The CDR3 contains 16 residues. Germline CDR1 reads SEHNR; CDR2 reads FQNEAQ (reference sequence). CDR3 loop: CASSSYRDRGANEQFF. The CDR3 nucleotides read TGTGCCAGCAGCTCGTACCGGGACAGGGGTGCCAATGAGCAGTTCTTC.

About this clonotype: The junction departs from the called germline gene at one end, perhaps through a read error. The chain links TRBV6-1 to TRBJ2-7, with TRBD2 identical over 9 bases. The germline V gene has CDR1 MNHNS and CDR2 SASEGT. The CDR3 has 13 residues. Here the CDR3 DNA reads TGTGCCAACAGCCAGCGGGAGGTGTACGATCAGTACTTC. Encoded protein: CANSQREVYDQYF.

As to this clonotype: A junction end diverges from the germline sequence, so it may reflect a read error. The CDR3 loop reads CASSQGSSFSWANVLTF. CDR3 sequence (DNA): TGTGCCAGCAGCCAGGGCAGCAGCTTCTCTTGGGCCAATGTCCTGACTTTC. V and J are TRBV5-6 and TRBJ2-6, with D maybe TRBD1 (5 bases). The CDR3 sequence is 17 residues long. CDR1 and CDR2 from the germline V gene are SGHDT and YYEEEE.

There are many counts of this clonotype. The chain combines TRBV5-6 with TRBJ2-7; D call uncertain. Germline values: CDR1 SGHDT, CDR2 YYEEEE. This CDR3 has 12 residues. V shed 3 bases and J shed 3 bases, with 7 bases lying between them. The chain's CDR3 is CASSSHYYEQYF. Written as DNA, the CDR3 is TGTGCCAGCAGCTCCCATTACTACGAGCAGTACTTC.

In this sample, this clonotype turned up once. One end of the junction fails to match germline, which may point to a read error. The CDR3: CASSLNSVIDPTGQSF. DNA of the CDR3: TGTGCCAGCAGTTTAAATTCGGTAATTGACCCCACGGGGCAATCCTTC. V is TRBV28 and J is TRBJ2-1; D might be TRBD1 or TRBD2, each matching 5 bases. Looked up from germline, CDR1 is MDHEN and CDR2 is SYDVKM. CDR3 length: 16 residues.

Of note for this clonotype: Compared with germline, one end of the junction differs, possibly owing to a read error. The chain combines TRBV6-5 with TRBJ2-1; the D is unclear. The CDR3 extends over 19 amino acids. CDR1 MNHEY and CDR2 SVGAGI come from the germline V gene. The CDR3 loop is CANSSSGDIASSSYNEQFF. The CDR3, as DNA: TGTGCCAACAGTTCCTCCGGAGACATCGCTTCGAGCTCCTACAATGAGCAGTTCTTC.

This clonotype was counted a single time. Germline and junction disagree at one end, which may indicate a read error. V is TRBV28 and J is TRBJ2-2, with D possibly TRBD2 on 6 matching bases. This CDR3 region has 12 residues. Germline CDR1 is MDHEN and CDR2 is SYDVKM. The CDR3 bases are TGTGCCAACAGCCTACTCACCGGGGGGCTGTTTTTT. Translation: CANSLLTGGLFF.

This clonotype came up many times. The DNA for the CDR3 is TGCAGTGCTAGGGAACGACTAGCGGGAGAGCAGTACTTC. Encoded protein: CSARERLAGEQYF. The chain has TRBV20-1 and TRBJ2-7, with 11 bases aligning to TRBD2. The V gene end was trimmed by 3 bases and the J gene end by 7 bases; junction bases not matched to a gene: 5. CDR3 length equals 13 residues. CDR1 is DFQATT and CDR2 is SNEGSKA in the germline V gene (reference sequence).

As regards this clonotype: The CDR3 end shows no conserved phenylalanine or tryptophan, and so a read error is likely. The chain carries TRBV29-1 and TRBJ2-5; TRBD1 is a possible D gene (5 bases). Germline loops: CDR1 SQVTM, CDR2 ANQGSEA. This CDR3 region has 16 residues. CDR3 DNA sequence: TGCAGCGTTGAAGCCCCCCGGTTAGGGGTCCAAGAGTCCCAGTACCTC. It encodes CSVEAPRLGVQESQYL.

This clonotype was detected ten times or more. The chain joins TRBV29-1 to TRBJ2-1; the match to TRBD2 covers 13 bases. The CDR3 has 19 residues. The V and J ends lost 2 bases and 5 bases, in that order; junction bases with no gene match: 15. CDR1 is SQVTM, CDR2 ANQGSEA, per germline. In DNA, the CDR3 is TGCAGCGTTGAAATCCGGACTAGCGGGAGATTATTCGGGGACAATGAGCAGTTCTTC. It specifies CSVEIRTSGRLFGDNEQFF.

Comment on this clonotype: Relative to the germline gene, one junction end is altered; a read error may explain this. The chain couples TRBV6-5 to TRBJ1-4; D remains ambiguous. CDR3 length equals 15 residues. The germline CDR1 and CDR2 sequences are MNHEY and SVGAGI. The CDR3 reads CASSYGEATNEKLLF. In nucleotides, the CDR3 is TGTGCCAGCAGTTACGGGGAGGCAACTAATGAAAAACTGTTATTT.

Remarks on this clonotype: The junction differs from germline at one of its ends, possibly a read error. The J gene is TRBJ2-7, the V gene TRBV4-2; D is undetermined. The germline V gene encodes CDR1 LGHNA and CDR2 YNFKEQ. CDR3 length equals 13 residues. The CDR3 protein is CGSSPLGCGEQYF. DNA of the CDR3: TGTGGCAGCAGCCCCCTCGGATGCGGAGAGCAGTACTTC.

The J gene is TRBJ2-3, the V gene TRBV5-1; 11 bases fit TRBD2. CDR3 length: 16 residues. J gave up 1 base and V 4 bases, and 5 bases lay outside the gene matches. Germline CDR1 and CDR2: SGHRS and YFSETQ. Written as DNA, the CDR3 is TGCGCCAGCAGCCCGGCGACTAGCGGGGGCACAGATACGCAGTATTTT. This gives the protein CASSPATSGGTDTQYF.

A remark on this clonotype: One end of the junction is discordant with germline, which a read error may explain. V is TRBV4-3 and J is TRBJ1-2; D ambiguous. The CDR3 consists of 13 residues. CDR1 LGHNA and CDR2 YSLEER come from the germline V gene. The CDR3 region has the DNA TGCGCCAACAGCCATGAACCGGACTATGGCTACACCTTC. Amino acids: CANSHEPDYGYTF.

For this clonotype: At one end the junction does not follow the germline gene, possibly because of a read error. This rearrangement joins TRBV18 to TRBJ1-2, with D possibly being TRBD1 (6 bases). CDR3 length: 13 amino acids. Per the germline V gene, CDR1 is KGHSH and CDR2 is LQKENI. CDR3 in amino acids: CASSRPGDYDYTF. The CDR3 DNA sequence: TGTGCCAGCTCGCGCCCAGGGGACTATGACTACACCTTC.